This T cell receptor beta chain was captured in a study of blood T cell repertoires in COVID-19. Overall study: The origin of the acute and convalescent COVID-19 samples was the United States, Italy and Spain. Sample material is recorded as cDNA or gDNA derived from T cells, B-cell-depleted T cells, or PBMCs.

In the study's own analysis: It was from reference gene primer amplification that nucleated cell counts were estimated. This table comes from immunoSEQ multiplex PCR, and its TCRdb copy is limited to in-frame clones, with some not included. V, J and clone size reflect that table, while D and trimming were determined from the DNA. The sample yields about 14,000 clones, around nine tenths seen once. CDR1 is DFQATT, CDR2 SNEGSKA, per germline (reference sequence). The V and J ends lost 8 bases and 2 bases respectively, with 9 bases between them. CDR3 size: 11 residues. This clonotype was sampled from a human donor in a cohort sampled during active COVID-19. The specimen was peripheral blood. The V call is TRBV20-1, the J call TRBJ1-2; possibly TRBD1 for D (6 bases). The CDR3 here is CSSTGNYGYTF. CDR3 sequence (DNA): TGCAGTTCCACAGGGAACTATGGCTACACCTTC.